The next 3 T cell receptor beta chains were all read from a single sample in a study of T cell responses to AZD1222 COVID-19 vaccine. The data were produced by immunoSEQ multiplex PCR, yet TCRdb's version contains in-frame clones alone and is incomplete. The repertoire holds tens of thousands of clones, with 80% as singletons. Specimen: peripheral blood, collected 28 days after the second AZD1222 dose. The receptors were sampled from an adult who received the AZD1222 COVID-19 vaccine.

This clone was detected once. The chain joins TRBV5-1 to TRBJ2-1; D is possibly TRBD1 (6 bases). The CDR3 totals 15 residues. V lost 4 bases and J lost 2, with 13 bases in between. Germline CDR1 and CDR2: SGHRS and YFSETQ. In DNA form, the CDR3 reads TGCGCCAGCAGCCCTACAGGGATGGCCTACAATGAGCAGTTCTTC. This encodes CASSPTGMAYNEQFF.

This sequence joins TRBV16 and TRBJ2-1, with D perhaps TRBD1 (6 bases). V was cut by 2 bases and J by 1 base, with 9 bases left in between. The CDR3 is 15 residues long. Germline V CDR1 and CDR2: KGHSY, FQNENV. The CDR3 region has the DNA TGTGCCAGCAGCCAAGGACAGACTTCCTACAATGAGCAGTTCTTC. Translation: CASSQGQTSYNEQFF.

This chain links TRBV11-2 with TRBJ2-7; either TRBD1 or TRBD2 may supply D (5 bases each). The germline V gene encodes CDR1 SGHAT and CDR2 FQNNGV. The CDR3 spans 14 residues. V lost 8 bases and J lost 0, with 14 bases in between. The CDR3 nucleotides are TGTGCCAGCGCCGAGGGGTTTAGCTCCTACGAGCAGTACTTC. Protein product: CASAEGFSSYEQYF.